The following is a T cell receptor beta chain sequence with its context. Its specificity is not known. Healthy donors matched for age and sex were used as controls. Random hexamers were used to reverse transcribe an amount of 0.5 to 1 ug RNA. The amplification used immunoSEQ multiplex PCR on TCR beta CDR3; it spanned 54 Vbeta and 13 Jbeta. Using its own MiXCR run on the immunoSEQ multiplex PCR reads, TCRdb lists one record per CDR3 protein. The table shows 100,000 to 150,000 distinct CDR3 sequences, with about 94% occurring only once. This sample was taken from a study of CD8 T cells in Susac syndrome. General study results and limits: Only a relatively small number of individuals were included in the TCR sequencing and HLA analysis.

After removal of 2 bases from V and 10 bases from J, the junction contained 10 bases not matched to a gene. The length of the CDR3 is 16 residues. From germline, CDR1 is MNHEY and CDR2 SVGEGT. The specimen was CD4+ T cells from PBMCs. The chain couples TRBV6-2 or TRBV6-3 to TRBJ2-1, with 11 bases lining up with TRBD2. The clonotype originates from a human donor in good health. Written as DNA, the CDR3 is TGTGCCAGCAGTTACCCCCTAGCGGGAGGTTTGTGGGAGCAGTTCTTC. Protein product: CASSYPLAGGLWEQFF.